This TCR beta chain was recovered during a study of T cell repertoires in cytomegalovirus infection. Comment on this clonotype: Its antigen is currently unknown.

V was cut by 5 bases and J by 8 bases, with 13 bases left in between. This CDR3 is built from 14 residues. Germline V CDR1 and CDR2: SGHVS, FNYEAQ. TCRdb fed the reads into MiXCR, producing one record per CDR3 protein. The sample has about 890,000 distinct CDR3 sequences; around 29% are singletons. The clonotype was recovered from a human donor in good health (CMV status not recorded). Some clones in this sample may be carry-over from other donors' samples. Specimen: cultured CD8+ T cells from PBMCs, collected from culture after CMV antigen stimulation. The rearrangement links TRBV7-6 to TRBJ1-6; weak D call: TRBD1 (6 bases). The CDR3, as DNA: TGTGCCAGCAGCCTTACAGGGATCGATTCACCCCTCCACTTT. Amino acid sequence: CASSLTGIDSPLHF.